The present entry profiles one T cell receptor (beta chain) with its context. Antigen specificity is unknown. This specimen belongs to a study of T cell responses to AZD1222 COVID-19 vaccine. Trimming took 5 bases from V and 6 from J, leaving 22 bases between them. This CDR3 region has 16 residues. Germline CDR1 SGHAT, CDR2 FQNNGV. Only in-frame clones appear in the TCRdb table, and some are missing; sequencing was by immunoSEQ multiplex PCR. This table has roughly 150,000 clones, around nine tenths appearing once. Study-level results: It was only a handful of AZD1222 recipients who were seropositive at baseline. All repertoire sampling was performed exclusively after the peak T cell response. Mostly white British, mostly female donors; authors suggested clonal diversity may be underestimated. Two doses of AZD1222 preceded a rise in Spike-specific TCR breadth and depth.

V and J are TRBV11-2 and TRBJ1-1; D unresolved. The sequenced sample was peripheral blood, obtained after recovery from COVID-19. The receptor comes from an adult who had recovered from COVID-19. The CDR3 DNA sequence: TGTGCCAGCAGCGCACTTAGAGGCAGGCGAAGCGCTGAAGCTTTCTTT. It codes for CASSALRGRRSAEAFF.